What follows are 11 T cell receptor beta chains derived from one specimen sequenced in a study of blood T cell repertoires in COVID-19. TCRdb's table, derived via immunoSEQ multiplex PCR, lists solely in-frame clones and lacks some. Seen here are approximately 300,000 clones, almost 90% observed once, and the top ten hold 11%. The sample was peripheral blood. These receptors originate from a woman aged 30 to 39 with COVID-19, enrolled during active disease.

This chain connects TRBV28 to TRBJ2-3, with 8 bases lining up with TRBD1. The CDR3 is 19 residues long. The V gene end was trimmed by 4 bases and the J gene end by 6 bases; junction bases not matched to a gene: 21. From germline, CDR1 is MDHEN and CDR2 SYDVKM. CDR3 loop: CASSSRSFLGQVGTDTQYF. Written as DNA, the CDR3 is TGTGCCAGCAGTTCGCGGTCGTTTCTGGGACAGGTCGGGACCGATACGCAGTATTTT.

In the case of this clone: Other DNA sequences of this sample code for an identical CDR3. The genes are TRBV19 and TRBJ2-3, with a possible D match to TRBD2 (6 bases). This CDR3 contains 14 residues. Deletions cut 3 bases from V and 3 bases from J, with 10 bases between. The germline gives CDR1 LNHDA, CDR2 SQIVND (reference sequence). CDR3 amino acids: CASSMGDSTDTQYF. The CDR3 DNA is TGTGCCAGTAGTATGGGGGACTCGACAGATACGCAGTATTTT.

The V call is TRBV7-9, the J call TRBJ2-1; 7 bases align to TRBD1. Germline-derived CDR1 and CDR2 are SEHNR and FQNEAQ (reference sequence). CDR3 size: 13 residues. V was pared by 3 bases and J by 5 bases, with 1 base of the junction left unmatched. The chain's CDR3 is CASSFDRDNEQFF. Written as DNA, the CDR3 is TGTGCCAGCAGCTTCGACAGGGACAATGAGCAGTTCTTC.

The CDR3 DNA reads as TGTGCCAGCGGGAGGTCGGGCGGGAGTTCCGATGAGCAGTTCTTC. It yields the protein CASGRSGGSSDEQFF. The chain recombines TRBV5-4 with TRBJ2-1; TRBD2 matches 7 bases. V lost 7 bases to trimming and J lost 8 bases; unmatched junction nucleotides: 15. The CDR3 is 15 residues long. The germline V gene has CDR1 SGHNT and CDR2 YYREEE (reference sequence).

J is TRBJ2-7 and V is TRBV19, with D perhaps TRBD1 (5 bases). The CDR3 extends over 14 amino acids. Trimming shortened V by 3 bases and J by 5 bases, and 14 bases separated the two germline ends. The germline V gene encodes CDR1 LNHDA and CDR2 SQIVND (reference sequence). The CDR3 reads CASSIKGSRDEQYF. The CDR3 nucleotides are TGTGCCAGTAGTATCAAGGGGTCCCGGGACGAGCAGTACTTC.

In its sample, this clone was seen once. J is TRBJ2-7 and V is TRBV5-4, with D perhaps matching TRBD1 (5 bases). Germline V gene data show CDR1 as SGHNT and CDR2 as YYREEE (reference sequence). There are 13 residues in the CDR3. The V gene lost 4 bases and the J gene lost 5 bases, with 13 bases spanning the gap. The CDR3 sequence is CASSPAQTDEQYF. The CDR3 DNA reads TGTGCCAGCAGCCCGGCCCAGACAGACGAGCAGTACTTC.

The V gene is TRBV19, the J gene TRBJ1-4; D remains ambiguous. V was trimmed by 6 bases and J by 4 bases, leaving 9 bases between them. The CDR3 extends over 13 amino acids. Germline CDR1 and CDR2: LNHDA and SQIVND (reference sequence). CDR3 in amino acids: CASSGKINEKLFF. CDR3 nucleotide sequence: TGTGCCAGTAGCGGGAAGATTAATGAAAAACTGTTTTTT.

The CDR3 sequence: CASSAGLAGGDEQFF. The CDR3 region has the DNA TGTGCCAGCAGTGCCGGACTAGCGGGAGGCGATGAGCAGTTCTTC. This chain links TRBV28 with TRBJ2-1; TRBD2 agrees at 14 bases. V lost 5 bases to trimming and J lost 8 bases; unmatched junction nucleotides: 5. Germline CDR1 and CDR2: MDHEN and SYDVKM. CDR3 length: 15 amino acids.

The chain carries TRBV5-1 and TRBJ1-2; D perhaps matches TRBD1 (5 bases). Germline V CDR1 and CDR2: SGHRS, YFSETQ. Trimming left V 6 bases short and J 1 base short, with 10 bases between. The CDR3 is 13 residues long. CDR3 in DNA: TGCGCCAGCACCTCCGGGGGTAACTATGGCTACACCTTC. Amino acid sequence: CASTSGGNYGYTF.

The CDR3 DNA is TGTGCCACCAGCAAGGGGATTAGCAATCAGCCCCAGCATTTT. Amino acid sequence: CATSKGISNQPQHF. The chain carries TRBV15 and TRBJ1-5; the D gene is possibly TRBD1 (5 bases). Trimming cost V 4 bases and J 0 bases, with 7 bases left between them. The CDR3 extends over 14 amino acids. Germline assignment: CDR1 LNHNV and CDR2 YYDKDF (reference sequence).

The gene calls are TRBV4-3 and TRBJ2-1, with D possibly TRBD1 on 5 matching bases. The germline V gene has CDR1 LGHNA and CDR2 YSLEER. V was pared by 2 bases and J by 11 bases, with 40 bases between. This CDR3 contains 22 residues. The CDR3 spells CASSQSAGLTGPLVPRITQQFF. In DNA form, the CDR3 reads TGCGCCAGCAGCCAATCGGCAGGGTTGACGGGCCCGCTAGTCCCTCGGATTACACAGCAGTTCTTC.